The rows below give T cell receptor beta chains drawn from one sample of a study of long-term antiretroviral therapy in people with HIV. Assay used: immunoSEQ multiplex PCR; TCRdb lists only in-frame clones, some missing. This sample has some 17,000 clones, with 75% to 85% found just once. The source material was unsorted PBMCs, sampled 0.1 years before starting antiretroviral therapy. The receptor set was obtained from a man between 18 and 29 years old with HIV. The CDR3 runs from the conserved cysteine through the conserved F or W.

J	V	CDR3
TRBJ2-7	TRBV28	CASSFRFRVLVGQYF
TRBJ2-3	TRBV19	CASSIGAGGRDTQYF
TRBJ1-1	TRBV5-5	CASSLGGNTEAFF
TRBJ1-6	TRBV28	CASGRTDYNSPLHF
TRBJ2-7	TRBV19	CASSITASWTDEQYF
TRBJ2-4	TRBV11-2	CASSLRERRNIQYF
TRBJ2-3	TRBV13	CASSFQGSTDTQYF
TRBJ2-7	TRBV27	CASGTGVEYF
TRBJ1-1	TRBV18	CASSPVGQTNTEAFF
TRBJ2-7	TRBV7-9	CASSLYAGGEQYF
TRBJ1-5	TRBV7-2	CASSPPTGSPEGPQHF
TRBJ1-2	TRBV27	CASSLGGLSYGYTF
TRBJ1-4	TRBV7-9	CASRSPGTLNEKLFF
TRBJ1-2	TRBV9	CASSVVPWGAGVDSEEDGYTF
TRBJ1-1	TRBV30	CAWSAEQGLNTEAFF
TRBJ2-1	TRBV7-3	CASRVGTGLDEQFF
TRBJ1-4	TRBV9	CASSDSDSPYEKLFF
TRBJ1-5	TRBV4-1	CASSLRWTGGKLQPQHF
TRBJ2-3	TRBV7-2	CASSLALAADTQYF
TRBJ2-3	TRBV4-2	CACGGPGTDTQYF
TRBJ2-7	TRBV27	CASRPGQGAYEQYF
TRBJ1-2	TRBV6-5	CASSYLNGLAGYTF
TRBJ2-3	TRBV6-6	CASRSRALLPDTQYF
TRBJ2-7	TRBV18	CASSPPSLSSYEQYF
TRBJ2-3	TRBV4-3	CASSQDRQTTDTQYF
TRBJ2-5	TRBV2	CASSEGLWTSGQETQYF
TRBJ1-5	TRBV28	CASSFSGTGRGQPQHF
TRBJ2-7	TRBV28	CASSIGQGREQYF